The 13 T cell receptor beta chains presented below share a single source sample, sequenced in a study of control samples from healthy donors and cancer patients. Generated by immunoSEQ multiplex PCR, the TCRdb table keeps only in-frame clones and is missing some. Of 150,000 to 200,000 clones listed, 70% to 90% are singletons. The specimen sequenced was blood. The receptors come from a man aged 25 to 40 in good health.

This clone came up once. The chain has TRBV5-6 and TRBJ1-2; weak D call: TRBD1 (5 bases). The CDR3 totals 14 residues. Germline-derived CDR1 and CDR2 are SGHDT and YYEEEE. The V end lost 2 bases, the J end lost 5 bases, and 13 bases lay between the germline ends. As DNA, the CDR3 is TGTGCCAGCAGCTTTGACAGTCACCGATATGGCTACACCTTC. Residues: CASSFDSHRYGYTF.

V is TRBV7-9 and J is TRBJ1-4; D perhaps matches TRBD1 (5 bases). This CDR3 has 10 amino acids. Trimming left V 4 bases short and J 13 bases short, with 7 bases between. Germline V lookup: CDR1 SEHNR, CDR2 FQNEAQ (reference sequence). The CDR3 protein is CASSSDRLFF. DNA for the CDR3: TGTGCCAGCAGCTCTGACAGACTGTTTTTT.

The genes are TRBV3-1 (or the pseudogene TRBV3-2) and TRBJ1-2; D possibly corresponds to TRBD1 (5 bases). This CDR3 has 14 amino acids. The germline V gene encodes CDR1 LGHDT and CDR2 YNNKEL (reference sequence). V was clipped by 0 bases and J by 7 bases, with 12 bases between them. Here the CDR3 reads CASSQEVGGTGYTF. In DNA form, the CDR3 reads TGTGCCAGCAGCCAAGAGGTGGGGGGAACTGGCTACACCTTC.

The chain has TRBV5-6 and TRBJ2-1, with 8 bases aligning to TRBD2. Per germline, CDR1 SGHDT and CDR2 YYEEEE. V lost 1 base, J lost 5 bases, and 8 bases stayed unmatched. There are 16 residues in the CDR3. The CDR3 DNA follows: TGTGCCAGCAGCTTGATCAGCGGGGGACCTCACAATGAGCAGTTCTTC. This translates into CASSLISGGPHNEQFF.

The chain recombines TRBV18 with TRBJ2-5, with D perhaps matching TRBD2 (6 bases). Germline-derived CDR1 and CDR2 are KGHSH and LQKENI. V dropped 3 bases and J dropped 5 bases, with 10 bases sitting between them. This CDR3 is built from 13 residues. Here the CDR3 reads CASSPRERETQYF. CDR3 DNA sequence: TGTGCCAGCTCACCCCGGGAGAGGGAGACCCAGTACTTC. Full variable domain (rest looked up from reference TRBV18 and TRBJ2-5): NAGVMQNPRHLVRRRGQEARLRCSPMKGHSHVYWYRQLPEEGLKFMVYLQKENIIDESGMPKERFSAEFPKEGPSILRIQQVVRGDSAAYFCASSPRERETQYFGPGTRLLVL.

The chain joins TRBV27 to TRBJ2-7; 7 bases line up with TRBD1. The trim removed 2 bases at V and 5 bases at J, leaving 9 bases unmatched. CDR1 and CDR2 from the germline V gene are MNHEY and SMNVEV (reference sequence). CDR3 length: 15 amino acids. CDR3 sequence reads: CASSLRRQGRNEQYF. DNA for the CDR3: TGTGCCAGCAGTTTACGTAGACAGGGTAGGAACGAGCAGTACTTC.

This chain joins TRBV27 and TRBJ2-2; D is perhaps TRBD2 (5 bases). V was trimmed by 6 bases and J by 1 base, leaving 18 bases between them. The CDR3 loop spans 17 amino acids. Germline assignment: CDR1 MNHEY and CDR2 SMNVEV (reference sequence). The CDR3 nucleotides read TGTGCCAGCAGCCGCCGGGGAGAAACCTGGAACACCGGGGAGCTGTTTTTT. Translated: CASSRRGETWNTGELFF.

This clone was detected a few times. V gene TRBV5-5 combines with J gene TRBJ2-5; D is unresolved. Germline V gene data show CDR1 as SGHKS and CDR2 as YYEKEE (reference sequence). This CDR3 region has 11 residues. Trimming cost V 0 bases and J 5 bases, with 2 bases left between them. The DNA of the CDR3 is TGTGCCAGCAGCTTGGAGGAGACCCAGTACTTC. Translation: CASSLEETQYF. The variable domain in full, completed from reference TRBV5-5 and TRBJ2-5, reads DAGVTQSPTHLIKTRGQQVTLRCSPISGHKSVSWYQQVLGQGPQFIFQYYEKEERGRGNFPDRFSARQFPNYSSELNVNALLLGDSALYLCASSLEETQYFGPGTRLLVL.

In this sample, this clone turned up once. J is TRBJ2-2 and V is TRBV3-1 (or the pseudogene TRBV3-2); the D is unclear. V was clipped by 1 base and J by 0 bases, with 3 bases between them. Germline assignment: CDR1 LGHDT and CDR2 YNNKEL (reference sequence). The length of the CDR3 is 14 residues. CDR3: CASSQAANTGELFF. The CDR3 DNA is TGTGCCAGCAGCCAAGCCGCGAACACCGGGGAGCTGTTTTTT.

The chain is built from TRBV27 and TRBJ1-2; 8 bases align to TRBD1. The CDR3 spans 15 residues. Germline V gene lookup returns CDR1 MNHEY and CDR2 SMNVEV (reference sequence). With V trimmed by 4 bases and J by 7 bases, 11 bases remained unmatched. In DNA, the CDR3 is TGTGCCAGCAGTTCAGACAGGGGAGGCAATAGTGGCTACACCTTC. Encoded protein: CASSSDRGGNSGYTF.

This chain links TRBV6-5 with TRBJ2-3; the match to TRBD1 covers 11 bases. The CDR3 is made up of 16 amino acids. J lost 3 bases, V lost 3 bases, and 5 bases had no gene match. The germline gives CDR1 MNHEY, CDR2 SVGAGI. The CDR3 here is CASSYPGTGGTDTQYF. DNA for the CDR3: TGTGCCAGCAGTTATCCCGGGACAGGGGGAACAGATACGCAGTATTTT.

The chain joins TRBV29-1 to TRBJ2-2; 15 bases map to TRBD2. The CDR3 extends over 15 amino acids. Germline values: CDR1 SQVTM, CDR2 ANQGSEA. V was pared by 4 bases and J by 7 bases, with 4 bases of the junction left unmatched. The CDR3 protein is CSVGTSGGVHGELFF. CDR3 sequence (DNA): TGCAGCGTTGGGACTAGCGGGGGGGTACACGGGGAGCTGTTTTTT.

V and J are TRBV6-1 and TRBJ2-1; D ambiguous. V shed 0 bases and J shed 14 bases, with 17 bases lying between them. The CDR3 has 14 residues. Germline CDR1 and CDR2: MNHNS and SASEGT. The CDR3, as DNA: TGTGCCAGCAGTGAAGCGGCAAGGGAAAGTCGGAAGTTCTTC. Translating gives CASSEAARESRKFF.